A selection of T cell receptor beta chains follows, all from one sample in a study of T cells in Graves' hyperthyroidism and ophthalmopathy. TCRdb re-called the multiplex PCR reads through MiXCR, storing one row per CDR3 protein. The table lists approximately 510,000 distinct CDR3 sequences, about 46% of them singletons. Sequences were obtained from peripheral blood or thyroid tissue (not recorded which). The origin of the receptors is an adult woman with Graves' disease, either hyperthyroidism or ophthalmopathy (not recorded which). Both conserved end residues are part of each CDR3. Fields, in order: J gene, V gene, D gene, clone size, CDR3 protein, CDR3 DNA. D genes are given only for firm matches. Part of the rows lack a size; the others show once, few, many or a class for expanded clones.

J gene: TRBJ2-2
V gene: TRBV10-3
D gene: TRBD1
clone size: NA
CDR3 protein: CAISRDRGGTGELFF
CDR3 DNA: TGTGCCATCAGCCGGGACAGGGGCGGCACCGGGGAGCTGTTTTTT

J gene: TRBJ2-3
V gene: TRBV19
D gene: NA
clone size: NA
CDR3 protein: CASSIAPSKTQYF
CDR3 DNA: TGTGCCAGTAGTATAGCTCCTAGCAAGACGCAGTATTTT

J gene: TRBJ1-5
V gene: TRBV19
D gene: NA
clone size: NA
CDR3 protein: CASNWGGQDAQPQHF
CDR3 DNA: TGTGCCAGTAATTGGGGGGGGCAGGATGCTCAGCCCCAGCATTTT

J gene: TRBJ1-1
V gene: TRBV9
D gene: NA
clone size: many
CDR3 protein: CASSVVRVDTEAFF
CDR3 DNA: TGTGCCAGCAGCGTAGTAAGGGTGGACACTGAAGCTTTCTTT

J gene: TRBJ1-2
V gene: TRBV7-9
D gene: NA
clone size: NA
CDR3 protein: CASSRAGVESGYTF
CDR3 DNA: TGTGCCAGCAGCCGCGCGGGGGTGGAATCTGGCTACACCTTC

J gene: TRBJ2-2
V gene: TRBV10-2
D gene: NA
clone size: NA
CDR3 protein: CASCPGPYTGELFF
CDR3 DNA: TGCGCCAGCTGTCCCGGGCCCTACACCGGGGAGCTGTTTTTT

J gene: TRBJ1-1
V gene: TRBV29-1
D gene: NA
clone size: NA
CDR3 protein: CSAGTQNTEAFF
CDR3 DNA: TGCAGCGCCGGGACACAAAACACTGAAGCTTTCTTT

J gene: TRBJ1-1
V gene: TRBV20-1
D gene: NA
clone size: NA
CDR3 protein: CSGGVGAWNTEAFF
CDR3 DNA: TGCAGTGGGGGGGTCGGGGCTTGGAACACTGAAGCTTTCTTT

J gene: TRBJ2-7
V gene: TRBV2
D gene: NA
clone size: NA
CDR3 protein: CASSEGREGAHEQYF
CDR3 DNA: TGTGCCAGCAGTGAAGGGAGGGAAGGGGCCCACGAGCAGTACTTC

J gene: TRBJ1-2
V gene: TRBV20-1
D gene: NA
clone size: NA
CDR3 protein: CSASWGYNTGDDGYTF
CDR3 DNA: TGCAGTGCTAGCTGGGGGTACAACACCGGGGACGATGGCTACACCTTC

J gene: TRBJ1-2
V gene: TRBV15
D gene: NA
clone size: many
CDR3 protein: CATSRGGGGGYTF
CDR3 DNA: TGTGCCACCAGCAGAGGAGGGGGAGGTGGCTACACCTTC

J gene: TRBJ1-1
V gene: TRBV25-1
D gene: TRBD1
clone size: NA
CDR3 protein: CASQTGVAEAFF
CDR3 DNA: TGTGCCAGTCAGACAGGGGTAGCTGAAGCTTTCTTT

J gene: TRBJ2-3
V gene: TRBV13
D gene: NA
clone size: NA
CDR3 protein: CASSLGSSGTDTQYF
CDR3 DNA: TGTGCCAGCAGCTTAGGTTCTAGCGGCACAGATACGCAGTATTTT

J gene: TRBJ2-3
V gene: TRBV7-3
D gene: NA
clone size: NA
CDR3 protein: CASSLTGKAQYF
CDR3 DNA: TGTGCCAGCAGCTTAACAGGGAAAGCGCAGTATTTT

J gene: TRBJ2-7
V gene: TRBV2
D gene: TRBD2
clone size: once
CDR3 protein: CASSVTSDLYEQYF
CDR3 DNA: TGTGCCAGCAGCGTTACTAGCGATCTCTACGAGCAGTACTTC

J gene: TRBJ1-1
V gene: TRBV7-8
D gene: NA
clone size: few
CDR3 protein: CASSLIRQSEAFF
CDR3 DNA: TGTGCCAGCAGCTTAATTCGACAGAGTGAAGCTTTCTTT

J gene: TRBJ1-5
V gene: TRBV7-2
D gene: NA
clone size: many
CDR3 protein: CASSRQGNQPQHF
CDR3 DNA: TGTGCCAGCAGTCGACAGGGCAATCAGCCCCAGCATTTT

J gene: TRBJ2-7
V gene: TRBV20-1
D gene: NA
clone size: NA
CDR3 protein: CSARENRFTYEQYF
CDR3 DNA: TGCAGTGCTAGAGAGAACAGGTTCACCTACGAGCAGTACTTC

J gene: TRBJ1-1
V gene: TRBV11-2
D gene: TRBD1
clone size: once
CDR3 protein: CASSSGGASTEAFF
CDR3 DNA: TGTGCCAGCAGCTCAGGGGGCGCGAGCACTGAAGCTTTCTTT

J gene: TRBJ2-2
V gene: TRBV20-1
D gene: NA
clone size: NA
CDR3 protein: CSASFGTATGELFF
CDR3 DNA: TGCAGTGCTAGTTTCGGGACCGCGACCGGGGAGCTGTTTTTT

J gene: TRBJ1-6
V gene: TRBV20-1
D gene: TRBD1
clone size: NA
CDR3 protein: CSARAPRQGLDSPLHF
CDR3 DNA: TGCAGTGCTAGGGCCCCAAGACAGGGGTTGGATTCACCCCTCCACTTT

J gene: TRBJ1-1
V gene: TRBV19
D gene: NA
clone size: few
CDR3 protein: CASRLSLTLEGEAFF
CDR3 DNA: TGTGCCAGTAGGCTATCCCTGACACTGGAAGGTGAAGCTTTCTTT

J gene: TRBJ1-1
V gene: TRBV15
D gene: NA
clone size: NA
CDR3 protein: CATSRERTPGTEAFF
CDR3 DNA: TGTGCCACCAGCAGAGAAAGAACGCCGGGCACTGAAGCTTTCTTT

J gene: TRBJ2-2
V gene: TRBV7-9
D gene: NA
clone size: NA
CDR3 protein: CASRGLTVGTGELSW
CDR3 DNA: TGTGCCAGCAGGGGGCTGACAGTCGGCACCGGGGAGCTGTCTTGG

J gene: TRBJ1-4
V gene: TRBV7-3
D gene: NA
clone size: many
CDR3 protein: CASSLFSSGLFF
CDR3 DNA: TGTGCCAGCAGCTTATTTAGTTCGGGACTGTTTTTT

J gene: TRBJ1-2
V gene: TRBV11-2
D gene: NA
clone size: few
CDR3 protein: CASSLGLTNYGYTF
CDR3 DNA: TGTGCCAGCAGCTTAGGGCTCACTAACTATGGCTACACCTTC

J gene: TRBJ2-1
V gene: TRBV29-1
D gene: NA
clone size: NA
CDR3 protein: CSVARDTYNEQFF
CDR3 DNA: TGCAGCGTCGCCCGGGACACCTACAATGAGCAGTTCTTC

J gene: TRBJ1-1
V gene: TRBV20-1
D gene: NA
clone size: many
CDR3 protein: CSAWDNPNTEAFF
CDR3 DNA: TGCAGTGCTTGGGACAACCCAAACACTGAAGCTTTCTTT

J gene: TRBJ2-5
V gene: TRBV5-4
D gene: TRBD1
clone size: few
CDR3 protein: CAQQPQGAETQYF
CDR3 DNA: TGTGCCCAGCAACCTCAGGGGGCCGAGACCCAGTACTTC

J gene: TRBJ1-2
V gene: TRBV12-3/TRBV12-4
D gene: NA
clone size: many
CDR3 protein: CASSLDGGYGYTF
CDR3 DNA: TGTGCCAGCAGTTTGGACGGGGGGTATGGCTACACCTTC

J gene: TRBJ1-1
V gene: TRBV20-1
D gene: NA
clone size: few
CDR3 protein: CSARDREQLNTEAFF
CDR3 DNA: TGCAGTGCTAGAGATCGGGAGCAGCTGAACACTGAAGCTTTCTTT

J gene: TRBJ1-6
V gene: TRBV2
D gene: TRBD1
clone size: NA
CDR3 protein: CASRTGQGHSPLHF
CDR3 DNA: TGTGCCAGCAGGACGGGACAGGGTCATTCACCCCTCCACTTT

J gene: TRBJ1-3
V gene: TRBV7-2
D gene: TRBD1
clone size: NA
CDR3 protein: CASSTRQGYLSGNTIYF
CDR3 DNA: TGTGCCAGCAGCACTCGACAGGGGTATCTATCTGGAAACACCATATATTTT

J gene: TRBJ2-7
V gene: TRBV9
D gene: TRBD2
clone size: few
CDR3 protein: CASSVGAGAGAYEQYF
CDR3 DNA: TGTGCCAGCAGCGTAGGGGCAGGAGCGGGGGCCTACGAGCAGTACTTC

J gene: TRBJ2-1
V gene: TRBV2
D gene: NA
clone size: NA
CDR3 protein: CASGRTYNEQFF
CDR3 DNA: TGTGCCAGCGGGCGAACGTACAATGAGCAGTTCTTC

J gene: TRBJ1-1
V gene: TRBV4-3
D gene: NA
clone size: NA
CDR3 protein: CASSQGAGSEAFF
CDR3 DNA: TGCGCCAGCAGCCAAGGAGCGGGTTCTGAAGCTTTCTTT

J gene: TRBJ2-3
V gene: TRBV15
D gene: NA
clone size: many
CDR3 protein: CATSRDTIGRDTQYF
CDR3 DNA: TGTGCCACCAGCAGAGATACGATTGGGAGGGATACGCAGTATTTT

J gene: TRBJ2-3
V gene: TRBV12-3/TRBV12-4
D gene: TRBD2
clone size: NA
CDR3 protein: CASGPGTSSADTQYF
CDR3 DNA: TGTGCCAGCGGCCCCGGGACTAGTAGTGCAGATACGCAGTATTTT

J gene: TRBJ2-5
V gene: TRBV10-2
D gene: TRBD1
clone size: NA
CDR3 protein: CASSGWDSLQETQYF
CDR3 DNA: TGCGCCAGCAGTGGATGGGACAGTCTACAAGAGACCCAGTACTTC

J gene: TRBJ2-5
V gene: TRBV29-1
D gene: NA
clone size: NA
CDR3 protein: CSVRVRRETQYF
CDR3 DNA: TGCAGCGTCAGGGTGCGCAGGGAGACCCAGTACTTC

J gene: TRBJ2-2
V gene: TRBV2
D gene: NA
clone size: few
CDR3 protein: CASSDQGEAVGGELFF
CDR3 DNA: TGTGCCAGCAGTGACCAGGGCGAGGCGGTTGGCGGGGAGCTGTTTTTT

J gene: TRBJ1-6
V gene: TRBV20-1
D gene: NA
clone size: NA
CDR3 protein: CSARGRDNSPLHF
CDR3 DNA: TGCAGTGCTAGGGGACGGGATAATTCACCCCTCCACTTT

J gene: TRBJ1-4
V gene: TRBV28
D gene: NA
clone size: NA
CDR3 protein: CASSFAARVKKLFF
CDR3 DNA: TGTGCCAGCAGTTTTGCAGCGAGAGTTAAAAAACTGTTTTTT

J gene: TRBJ2-1
V gene: TRBV20-1
D gene: NA
clone size: many
CDR3 protein: CSARGPRRGGVYNEQFF
CDR3 DNA: TGCAGTGCTAGAGGTCCCCGGAGGGGCGGGGTCTACAATGAGCAGTTCTTC

J gene: TRBJ1-3
V gene: TRBV9
D gene: NA
clone size: NA
CDR3 protein: CASSVERNTIYF
CDR3 DNA: TGTGCCAGCAGCGTAGAGAGAAACACCATATATTTT

J gene: TRBJ2-5
V gene: TRBV29-1
D gene: NA
clone size: NA
CDR3 protein: CSVETRARETQYF
CDR3 DNA: TGCAGCGTTGAAACCAGGGCGAGGGAGACCCAGTACTTC

J gene: TRBJ2-5
V gene: TRBV5-5
D gene: NA
clone size: few
CDR3 protein: CASSFPPQGELETQYF
CDR3 DNA: TGTGCCAGCAGCTTTCCCCCACAGGGAGAGTTGGAGACCCAGTACTTC

J gene: TRBJ1-1
V gene: TRBV10-3
D gene: NA
clone size: NA
CDR3 protein: CATWTGLSTEAFF
CDR3 DNA: TGTGCCACCTGGACGGGGTTGAGCACTGAAGCTTTCTTT

J gene: TRBJ1-5
V gene: TRBV20-1
D gene: NA
clone size: many
CDR3 protein: CSSKQGNQPQHF
CDR3 DNA: TGCAGTTCGAAACAGGGAAACCAGCCCCAGCATTTT

J gene: TRBJ2-5
V gene: TRBV9
D gene: NA
clone size: many
CDR3 protein: CASSVDLQRETQYF
CDR3 DNA: TGTGCCAGCAGCGTAGATTTGCAGCGAGAGACCCAGTACTTC

J gene: TRBJ1-2
V gene: TRBV5-6
D gene: NA
clone size: many
CDR3 protein: CASSSRDGYGYTF
CDR3 DNA: TGTGCCAGCAGCTCACGGGACGGCTATGGCTACACCTTC

J gene: TRBJ2-5
V gene: TRBV20-1
D gene: NA
clone size: NA
CDR3 protein: CSATWRSQYF
CDR3 DNA: TGCAGTGCTACTTGGAGATCCCAGTACTTC

J gene: TRBJ2-6
V gene: TRBV7-9
D gene: NA
clone size: NA
CDR3 protein: CASSLANSDGANVLTF
CDR3 DNA: TGTGCCAGCAGCTTAGCGAACAGCGATGGGGCCAACGTCCTGACTTTC

J gene: TRBJ1-2
V gene: TRBV24-1
D gene: NA
clone size: few
CDR3 protein: CATSADGYYGYTF
CDR3 DNA: TGTGCCACCAGTGCGGACGGCTACTATGGCTACACCTTC

J gene: TRBJ2-1
V gene: TRBV9
D gene: TRBD2
clone size: NA
CDR3 protein: CASSVVAGVEEQFF
CDR3 DNA: TGTGCCAGCAGCGTAGTGGCGGGAGTGGAGGAGCAGTTCTTC

J gene: TRBJ1-1
V gene: TRBV10-3
D gene: NA
clone size: NA
CDR3 protein: CAINTGPRGYTEAFF
CDR3 DNA: TGTGCCATCAATACGGGACCAAGGGGTTACACTGAAGCTTTCTTT

J gene: TRBJ2-5
V gene: TRBV15
D gene: NA
clone size: few
CDR3 protein: CATSSLETQETQYF
CDR3 DNA: TGTGCCACCAGCAGCTTAGAGACCCAAGAGACCCAGTACTTC

J gene: TRBJ2-7
V gene: TRBV10-3
D gene: NA
clone size: NA
CDR3 protein: CAISGQEGSSYEQYF
CDR3 DNA: TGTGCCATCAGCGGACAGGAGGGCAGCTCCTACGAGCAGTACTTC

J gene: TRBJ2-3
V gene: TRBV10-3
D gene: TRBD2
clone size: few
CDR3 protein: CAISAVKSGRTSTDTQYF
CDR3 DNA: TGTGCCATCAGTGCGGTTAAAAGCGGGAGGACGTCCACAGATACGCAGTATTTT